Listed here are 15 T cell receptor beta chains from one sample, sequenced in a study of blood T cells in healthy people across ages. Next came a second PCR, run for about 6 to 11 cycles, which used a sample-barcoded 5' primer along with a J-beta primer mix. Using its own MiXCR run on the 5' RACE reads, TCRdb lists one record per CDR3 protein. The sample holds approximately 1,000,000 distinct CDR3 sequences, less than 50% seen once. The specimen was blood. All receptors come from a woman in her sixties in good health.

The CDR3 loop reads CSVQGPVASGSYEQYF. CDR3 DNA: TGCAGCGTTCAGGGGCCCGTGGCTAGCGGGTCCTACGAGCAGTACTTC. The V and J genes are TRBV29-1 and TRBJ2-7, with 8 bases that match TRBD2. The CDR3 is 16 residues long. Trimming removed 5 bases from V and 1 base from J; junction bases left unmatched: 13. Germline V gene lookup returns CDR1 SQVTM and CDR2 ANQGSEA.

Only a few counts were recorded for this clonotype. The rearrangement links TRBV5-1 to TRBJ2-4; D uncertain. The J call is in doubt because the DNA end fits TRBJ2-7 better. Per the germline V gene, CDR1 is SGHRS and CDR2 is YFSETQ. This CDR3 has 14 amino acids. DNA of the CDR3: TGCGCCAGCAGCTTGGAGCCAAGAGCCTACGAGCAGTACTTC. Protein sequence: CASSLEPRAYEQYF.

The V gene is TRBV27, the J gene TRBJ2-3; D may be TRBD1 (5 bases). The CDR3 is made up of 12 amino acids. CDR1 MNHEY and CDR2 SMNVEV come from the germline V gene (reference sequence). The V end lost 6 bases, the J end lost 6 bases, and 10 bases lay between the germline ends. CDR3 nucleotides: TGTGCCAGCAGGACAAAGGGGGATACGCAGTATTTT. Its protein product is CASRTKGDTQYF.

In nucleotides, the CDR3 is TGTGCCAGCAGCGTAGCGGGGTTGAGCTCCTACGAGCAGTACTTC. Translating it yields CASSVAGLSSYEQYF. The gene calls are TRBV9 and TRBJ2-7; tentative D call: TRBD2 (5 bases). The CDR3 is 15 amino acids. Germline V lookup: CDR1 SGDLS, CDR2 YYNGEE. The germline V and J ends were trimmed by 0 bases and 0 bases, with 10 bases remaining between them.

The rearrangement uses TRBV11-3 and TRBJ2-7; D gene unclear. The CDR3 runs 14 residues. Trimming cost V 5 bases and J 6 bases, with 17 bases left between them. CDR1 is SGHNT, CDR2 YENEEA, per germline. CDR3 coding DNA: TGTGCCAGCAGCCCTCGGAGTTCCTTTGGCGAGCAGTACTTC. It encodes CASSPRSSFGEQYF. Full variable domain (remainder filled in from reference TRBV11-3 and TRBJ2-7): EAGVVQSPRYKIIEKKQPVAFWCNPISGHNTLYWYLQNLGQGPELLIRYENEEAVDDSQLPKDRFSAERLKGVDSTLKIQPAELGDSAVYLCASSPRSSFGEQYFGPGTRLTVT.

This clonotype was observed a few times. The DNA for the CDR3 is TGTGCCAGCAGCTTAAGTGGGGGTGGGGGACACAATGAGCAGTTCTTC. Protein product: CASSLSGGGGHNEQFF. The chain has TRBV7-9 and TRBJ2-1; either TRBD1 or TRBD2 may fit D (5 bases each). The CDR3 totals 16 residues. CDR1 and CDR2 from the germline V gene are SEHNR and FQNEAQ (reference sequence). Trimming stripped 2 bases from V and 5 bases from J, with 16 bases between.

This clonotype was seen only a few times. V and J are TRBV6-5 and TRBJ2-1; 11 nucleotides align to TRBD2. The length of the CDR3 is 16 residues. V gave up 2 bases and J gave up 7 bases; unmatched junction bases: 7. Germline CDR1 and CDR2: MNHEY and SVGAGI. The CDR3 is CASSYGLAGGKNEQFF. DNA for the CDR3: TGTGCCAGCAGTTACGGTCTAGCGGGAGGTAAAAATGAGCAGTTCTTC.

The CDR3 protein is CASSLNGQGAGDEQFF. As DNA, the CDR3 is TGTGCCAGCAGCCTTAACGGTCAGGGGGCTGGTGATGAGCAGTTCTTC. V and J are TRBV11-2 and TRBJ2-1; 8 bases fit TRBD1. The CDR3 covers 16 residues. Germline V gene sequence: CDR1 SGHAT, CDR2 FQNNGV. The V gene end was trimmed by 5 bases and the J gene end by 8 bases; junction bases not matched to a gene: 14.

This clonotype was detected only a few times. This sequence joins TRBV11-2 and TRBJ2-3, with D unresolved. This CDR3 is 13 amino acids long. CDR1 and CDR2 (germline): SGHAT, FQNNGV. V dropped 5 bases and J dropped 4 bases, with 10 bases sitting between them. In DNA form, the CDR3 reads TGTGCCAGCAGCGTAGTTCCCCCAGATACGCAGTATTTT. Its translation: CASSVVPPDTQYF.

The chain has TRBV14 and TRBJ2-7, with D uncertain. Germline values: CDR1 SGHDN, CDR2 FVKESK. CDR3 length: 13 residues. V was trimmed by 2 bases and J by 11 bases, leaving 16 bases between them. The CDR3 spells CASSQISAPREYF. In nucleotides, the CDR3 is TGTGCCAGCAGCCAAATCTCGGCTCCGCGAGAGTACTTC.

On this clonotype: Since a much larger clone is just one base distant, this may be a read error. The CDR3 DNA sequence: TGCAGCGCTGTAACGGGCTCCTACAATGAGCAGTTCTTC. Translation: CSAVTGSYNEQFF. The chain joins TRBV20-1 to TRBJ2-1; no firm D call. The CDR3 length is 13 residues. The germline V gene encodes CDR1 DFQATT and CDR2 SNEGSKA (reference sequence).

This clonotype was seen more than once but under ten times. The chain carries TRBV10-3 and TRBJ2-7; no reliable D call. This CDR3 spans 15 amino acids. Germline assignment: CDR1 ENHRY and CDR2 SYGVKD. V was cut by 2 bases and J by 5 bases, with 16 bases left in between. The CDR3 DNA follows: TGTGCCATCAGTGAGAACTCCCCGGGTACTGACGAGCAGTACTTC. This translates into CAISENSPGTDEQYF.

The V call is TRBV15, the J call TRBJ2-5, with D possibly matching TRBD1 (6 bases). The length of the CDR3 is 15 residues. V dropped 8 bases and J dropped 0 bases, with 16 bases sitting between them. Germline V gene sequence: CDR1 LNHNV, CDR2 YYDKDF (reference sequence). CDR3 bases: TGTGCCACCCCCGGGCCCCGGGACAACCAAGAGACCCAGTACTTC. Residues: CATPGPRDNQETQYF.

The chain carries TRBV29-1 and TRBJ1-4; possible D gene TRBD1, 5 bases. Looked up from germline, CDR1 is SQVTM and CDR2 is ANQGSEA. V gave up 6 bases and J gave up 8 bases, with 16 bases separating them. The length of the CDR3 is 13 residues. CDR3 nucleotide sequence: TGCAGCGTACGGACGTCGAAGGGGGAAAAACTGTTTTTT. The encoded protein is CSVRTSKGEKLFF. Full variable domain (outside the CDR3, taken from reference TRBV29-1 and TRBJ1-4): SAVISQKPSRDICQRGTSLTIQCQVDSQVTMMFWYRQQPGQSLTLIATANQGSEATYESGFVIDKFPISRPNLTFSTLTVSNMSPEDSSIYLCSVRTSKGEKLFFGSGTQLSVL.

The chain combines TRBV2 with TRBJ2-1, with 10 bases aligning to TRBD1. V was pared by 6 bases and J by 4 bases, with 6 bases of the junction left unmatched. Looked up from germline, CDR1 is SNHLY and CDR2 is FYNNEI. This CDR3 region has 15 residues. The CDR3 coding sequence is TGTGCCAGCAGCGTGGACAGGGGGTTGTACAATGAGCAGTTCTTC. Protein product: CASSVDRGLYNEQFF. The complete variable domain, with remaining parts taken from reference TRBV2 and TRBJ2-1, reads EPEVTQTPSHQVTQMGQEVILRCVPISNHLYFYWYRQILGQKVEFLVSFYNNEISEKSEIFDDQFSVERPDGSNFTLKIRSTKLEDSAMYFCASSVDRGLYNEQFFGPGTRLTVL.